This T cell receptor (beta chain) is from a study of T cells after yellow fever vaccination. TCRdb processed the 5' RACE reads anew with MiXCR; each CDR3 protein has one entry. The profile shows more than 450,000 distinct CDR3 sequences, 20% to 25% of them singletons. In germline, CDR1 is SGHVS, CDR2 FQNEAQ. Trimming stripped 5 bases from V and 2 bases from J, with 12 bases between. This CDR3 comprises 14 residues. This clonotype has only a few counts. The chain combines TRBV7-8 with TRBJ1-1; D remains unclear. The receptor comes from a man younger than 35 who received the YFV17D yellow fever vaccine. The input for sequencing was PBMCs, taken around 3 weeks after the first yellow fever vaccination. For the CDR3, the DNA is TGTGCCAGCAGCCCCATAAGTGGAAACACTGAAGCTTTCTTT. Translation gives CASSPISGNTEAFF. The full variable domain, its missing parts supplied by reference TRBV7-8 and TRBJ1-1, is GAGVSQSPRYKVAKRGQDVALRCDPISGHVSLFWYQQALGQGPEFLTYFQNEAQLDKSGLPSDRFFAERPEGSVSTLKIQRTQQEDSAVYLCASSPISGNTEAFFGQGTRLTVV.